This T cell receptor (beta chain) came from a study of blood T cell repertoires in COVID-19. Study background: Donors in the United States, Italy and Spain gave samples during acute or convalescent COVID-19.

This CDR3 has 15 residues. CDR1 is SGHNT, CDR2 YYREEE, per germline (reference sequence). V dropped 3 bases and J dropped 5; count of bases not matched to a gene: 8. Generated by immunoSEQ multiplex PCR, the TCRdb table keeps only in-frame clones and is missing some. The sample yields roughly 120,000 clones, 75% to 90% seen once. This rearrangement joins TRBV5-4 to TRBJ2-1, with TRBD1 matching 7 bases. Sequenced material: peripheral blood. The TCR originated in a human donor in a cohort sampled during active COVID-19. The chain's CDR3 is CASSSGQLFDNEQFF. CDR3 in DNA: TGTGCCAGCAGCTCGGGACAGCTCTTTGACAATGAGCAGTTCTTC.